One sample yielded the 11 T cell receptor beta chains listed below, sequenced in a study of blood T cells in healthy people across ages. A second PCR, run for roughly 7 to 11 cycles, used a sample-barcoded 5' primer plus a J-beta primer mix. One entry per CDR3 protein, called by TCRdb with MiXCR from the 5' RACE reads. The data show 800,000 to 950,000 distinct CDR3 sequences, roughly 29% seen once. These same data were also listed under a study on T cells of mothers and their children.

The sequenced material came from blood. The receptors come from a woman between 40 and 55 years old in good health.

The CDR3 DNA reads TGTGCCAGCAGCCCGGACGGATCTAATGAAAAACTGTTTTTT. This translates into CASSPDGSNEKLFF. The V and J genes are TRBV12-3 or TRBV12-4 and TRBJ1-4; D is uncertain. The V and J ends lost 6 bases and 3 bases respectively, with 11 bases between them. CDR3 length equals 14 residues.

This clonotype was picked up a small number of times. CDR3 sequence: CASSGTLNEKLFF. For the CDR3, the DNA is TGTGCCAGCTCGGGGACATTGAATGAAAAACTGTTTTTT. V is TRBV6-6 and J is TRBJ1-4, with D perhaps TRBD1 (6 bases). Trimming pared 8 bases from V and 5 bases from J, leaving 12 bases between. There are 13 residues in the CDR3. The germline V gene encodes CDR1 MNHNY and CDR2 SVGAGI (reference sequence).

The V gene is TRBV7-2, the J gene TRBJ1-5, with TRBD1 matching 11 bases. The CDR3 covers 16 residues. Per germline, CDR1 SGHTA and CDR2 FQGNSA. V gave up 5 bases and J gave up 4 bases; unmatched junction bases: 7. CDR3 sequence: CASSPGGTGGNQPQHF. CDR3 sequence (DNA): TGTGCCAGCAGCCCGGGAGGGACAGGGGGAAATCAGCCCCAGCATTTT.

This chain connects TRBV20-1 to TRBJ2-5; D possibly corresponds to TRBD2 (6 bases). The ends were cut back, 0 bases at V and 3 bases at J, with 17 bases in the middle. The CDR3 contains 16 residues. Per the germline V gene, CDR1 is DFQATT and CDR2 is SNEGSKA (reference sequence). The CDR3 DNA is TGCAGTGCTAGAGATACGCGGGGATTAGCCGAAGAGACCCAGTACTTC. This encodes CSARDTRGLAEETQYF.

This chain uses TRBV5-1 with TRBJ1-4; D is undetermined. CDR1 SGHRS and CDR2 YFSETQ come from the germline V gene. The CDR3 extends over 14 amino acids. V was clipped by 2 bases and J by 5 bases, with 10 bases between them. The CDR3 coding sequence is TGCGCCAGCAGCTTCGAAGGAAGGAATGAAAAACTGTTTTTT. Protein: CASSFEGRNEKLFF.

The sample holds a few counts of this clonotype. The CDR3 sequence is CSAPGTSKQFF. DNA for the CDR3: TGCAGTGCTCCCGGGACCAGCAAGCAGTTCTTC. The chain is built from TRBV20-1 and TRBJ2-1; tentatively, D is TRBD1 or TRBD2 (5 bases each). The CDR3 extends over 11 amino acids. Germline CDR1 DFQATT, CDR2 SNEGSKA (reference sequence). V dropped 5 bases and J dropped 11 bases, with 13 bases sitting between them.

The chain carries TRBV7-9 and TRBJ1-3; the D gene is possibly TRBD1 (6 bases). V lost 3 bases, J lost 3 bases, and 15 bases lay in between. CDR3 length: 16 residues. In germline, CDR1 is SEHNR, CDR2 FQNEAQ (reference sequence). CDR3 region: CASSFQGGVFGNTIYF. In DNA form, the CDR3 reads TGTGCCAGCAGCTTCCAAGGGGGTGTGTTTGGAAACACCATATATTTT.

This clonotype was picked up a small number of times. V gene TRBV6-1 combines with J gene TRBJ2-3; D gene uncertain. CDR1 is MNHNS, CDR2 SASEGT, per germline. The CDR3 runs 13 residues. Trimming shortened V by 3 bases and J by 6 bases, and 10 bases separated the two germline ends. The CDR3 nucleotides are TGTGCCAGCAGTGAGGGGAAGTCGGATACGCAGTATTTT. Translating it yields CASSEGKSDTQYF.

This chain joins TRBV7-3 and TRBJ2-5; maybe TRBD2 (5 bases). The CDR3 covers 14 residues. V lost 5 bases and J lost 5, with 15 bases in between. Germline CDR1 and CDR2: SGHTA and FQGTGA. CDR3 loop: CASSPLGPGETQYF. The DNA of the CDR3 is TGTGCCAGCAGCCCCCTAGGGCCGGGGGAGACCCAGTACTTC.

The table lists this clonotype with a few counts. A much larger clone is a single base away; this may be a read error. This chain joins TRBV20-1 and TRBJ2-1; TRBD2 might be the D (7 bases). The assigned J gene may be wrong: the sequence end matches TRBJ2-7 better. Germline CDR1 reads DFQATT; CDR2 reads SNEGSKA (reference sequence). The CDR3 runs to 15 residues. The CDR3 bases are TGCAGTGCTTCGGGGGGCGCGGGGGACTACAATGAGCAGTACTTC. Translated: CSASGGAGDYNEQYF.

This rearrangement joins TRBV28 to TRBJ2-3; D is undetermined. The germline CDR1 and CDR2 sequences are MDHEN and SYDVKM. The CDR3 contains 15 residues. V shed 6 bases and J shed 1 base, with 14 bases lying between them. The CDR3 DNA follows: TGTGCCAGCAGCTCCCCTAGGTTGGGCACAGATACGCAGTATTTT. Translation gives CASSSPRLGTDTQYF. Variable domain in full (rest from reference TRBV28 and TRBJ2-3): DVKVTQSSRYLVKRTGEKVFLECVQDMDHENMFWYRQDPGLGLRLIYFSYDVKMKEKGDIPEGYSVSREKKERFSLILESASTNQTSMYLCASSSPRLGTDTQYFGPGTRLTVL.